The clone carrying this T cell receptor beta chain occurred many times. CDR3 length: 13 amino acids. CDR1 is SGHRS, CDR2 YFSETQ, per germline. J gave up 5 bases and V 4 bases, and 3 bases lay outside the gene matches. The source of the sample is a study of blood T cells in healthy people across ages. It was with a sample-barcoded 5' primer and a J-beta primer mix that a second PCR of roughly 7 to 12 cycles was run. Every cDNA molecule bore a tag from a template-switch adaptor containing 12 random nucleotides. From the 5' RACE reads, TCRdb called clonotypes with MiXCR, one entry per CDR3 protein. The profile shows 1.5 million to 2 million distinct CDR3 sequences, roughly 30% of them singletons. Donors were systemically healthy Caucasian individuals from Russia aged about 6 to 95 years.

The chain employs TRBV5-1 and TRBJ1-1; TRBD1 aligns across 9 bases. The origin of this receptor is a woman in her twenties or thirties in good health. Material for sequencing was blood. In DNA, the CDR3 is TGCGCCAGCAGCCCGGACAGGGGTACTGAAGCTTTCTTT. This translates into CASSPDRGTEAFF.